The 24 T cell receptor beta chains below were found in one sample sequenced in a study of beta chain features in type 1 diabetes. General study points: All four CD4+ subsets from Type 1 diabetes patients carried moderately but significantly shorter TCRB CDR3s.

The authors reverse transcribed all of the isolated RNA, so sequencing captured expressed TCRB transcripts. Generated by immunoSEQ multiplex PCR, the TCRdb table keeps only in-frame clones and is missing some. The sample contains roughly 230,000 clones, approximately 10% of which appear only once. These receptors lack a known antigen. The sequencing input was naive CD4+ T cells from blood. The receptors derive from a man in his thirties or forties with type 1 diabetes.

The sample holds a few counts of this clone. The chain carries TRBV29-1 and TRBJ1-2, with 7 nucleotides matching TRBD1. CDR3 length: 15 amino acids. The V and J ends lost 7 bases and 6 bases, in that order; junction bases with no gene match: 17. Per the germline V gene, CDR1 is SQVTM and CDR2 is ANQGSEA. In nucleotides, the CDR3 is TGCAGCGCACTAGGAGTGACAGGGAATTATGATGGCTACACCTTC. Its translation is CSALGVTGNYDGYTF.

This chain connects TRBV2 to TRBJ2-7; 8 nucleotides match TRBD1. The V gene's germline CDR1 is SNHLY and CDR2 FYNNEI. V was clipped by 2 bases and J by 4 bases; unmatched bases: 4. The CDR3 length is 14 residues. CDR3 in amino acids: CASSEQGDRYEQYF. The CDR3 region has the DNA TGTGCCAGCAGTGAACAGGGGGACAGGTACGAGCAGTACTTC.

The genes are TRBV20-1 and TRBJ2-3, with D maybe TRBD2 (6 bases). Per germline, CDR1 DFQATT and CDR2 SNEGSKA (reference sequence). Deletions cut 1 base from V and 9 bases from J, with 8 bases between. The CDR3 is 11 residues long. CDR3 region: CSARGEATQYF. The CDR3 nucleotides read TGCAGTGCTAGAGGGGAGGCCACGCAGTATTTT.

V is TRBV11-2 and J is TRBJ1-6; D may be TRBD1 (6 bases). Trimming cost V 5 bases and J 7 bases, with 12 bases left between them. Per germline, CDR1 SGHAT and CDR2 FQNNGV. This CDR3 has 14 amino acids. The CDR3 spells CASSRDRRNSPLHF. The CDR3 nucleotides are TGTGCCAGCAGCCGAGACAGGCGGAATTCACCCCTCCACTTT.

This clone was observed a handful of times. The CDR3 DNA reads as TGTGCCAGCAAGGACAGGGCAGATACGCAGTATTTT. It codes for CASKDRADTQYF. The chain joins TRBV2 to TRBJ2-3; 8 bases are shared with TRBD1. CDR1 is SNHLY and CDR2 is FYNNEI in the germline V gene. The CDR3 length is 12 residues. Unmatched junction bases numbered 1, after V lost 7 bases and J lost 4 bases.

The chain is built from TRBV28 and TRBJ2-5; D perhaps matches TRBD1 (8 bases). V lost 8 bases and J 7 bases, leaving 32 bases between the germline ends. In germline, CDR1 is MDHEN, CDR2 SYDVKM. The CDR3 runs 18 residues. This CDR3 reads CASRPGGWAGAEEGTQYF. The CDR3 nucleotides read TGTGCCAGCCGCCCAGGGGGCTGGGCGGGGGCGGAAGAAGGGACCCAGTACTTC.

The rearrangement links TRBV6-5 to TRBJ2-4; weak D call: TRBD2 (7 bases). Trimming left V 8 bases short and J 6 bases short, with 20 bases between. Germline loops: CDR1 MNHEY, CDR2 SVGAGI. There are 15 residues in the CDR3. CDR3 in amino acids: CASQVGGQGRNIQYF. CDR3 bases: TGTGCCAGCCAGGTCGGGGGGCAGGGAAGAAACATTCAGTACTTC.

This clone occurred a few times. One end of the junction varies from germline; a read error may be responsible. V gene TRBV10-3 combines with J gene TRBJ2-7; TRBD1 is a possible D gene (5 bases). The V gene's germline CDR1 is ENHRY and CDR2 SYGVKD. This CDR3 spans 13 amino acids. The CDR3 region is CASSYSRTLEQYF. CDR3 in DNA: TGTGCCAGCAGTTACTCTAGGACACTTGAGCAGTACTTC.

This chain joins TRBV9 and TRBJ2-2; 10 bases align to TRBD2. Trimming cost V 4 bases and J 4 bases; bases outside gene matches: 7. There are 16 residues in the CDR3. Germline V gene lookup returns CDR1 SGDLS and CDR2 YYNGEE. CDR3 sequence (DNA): TGTGCCAGCAGCTCGCAAATAGCGGGGGGCACCGGGGAGCTGTTTTTT. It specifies CASSSQIAGGTGELFF. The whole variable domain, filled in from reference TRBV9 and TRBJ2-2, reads DSGVTQTPKHLITATGQRVTLRCSPRSGDLSVYWYQQSLDQGLQFLIQYYNGEERAKGNILERFSAQQFPDLHSELNLSSLELGDSALYFCASSSQIAGGTGELFFGEGSRLTVL.

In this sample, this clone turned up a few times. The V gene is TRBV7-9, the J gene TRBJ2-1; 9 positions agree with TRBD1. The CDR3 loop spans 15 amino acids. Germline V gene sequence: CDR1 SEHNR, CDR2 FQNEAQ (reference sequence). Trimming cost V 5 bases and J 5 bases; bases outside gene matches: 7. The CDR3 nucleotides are TGTGCCAGCAGCCGTGGACAGGGGTCACACAATGAGCAGTTCTTC. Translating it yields CASSRGQGSHNEQFF.

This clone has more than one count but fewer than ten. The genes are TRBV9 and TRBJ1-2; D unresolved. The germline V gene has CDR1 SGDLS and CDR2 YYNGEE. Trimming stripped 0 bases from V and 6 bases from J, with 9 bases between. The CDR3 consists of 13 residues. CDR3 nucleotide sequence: TGTGCCAGCAGCGTAGAAAACAGCCATGGCTACACCTTC. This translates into CASSVENSHGYTF.

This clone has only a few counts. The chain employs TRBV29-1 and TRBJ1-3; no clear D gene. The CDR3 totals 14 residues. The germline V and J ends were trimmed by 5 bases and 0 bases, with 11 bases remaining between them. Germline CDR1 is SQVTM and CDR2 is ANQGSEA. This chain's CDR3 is CSVMAADSGNTIYF. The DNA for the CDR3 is TGCAGCGTTATGGCGGCAGACTCTGGAAACACCATATATTTT.

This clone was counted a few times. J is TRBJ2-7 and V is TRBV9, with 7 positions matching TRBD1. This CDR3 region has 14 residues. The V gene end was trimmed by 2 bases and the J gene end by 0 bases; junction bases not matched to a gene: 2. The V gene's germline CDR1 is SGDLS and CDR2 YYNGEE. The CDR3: CASSVGQTSYEQYF. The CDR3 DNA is TGTGCCAGCAGCGTGGGACAGACCTCCTACGAGCAGTACTTC.

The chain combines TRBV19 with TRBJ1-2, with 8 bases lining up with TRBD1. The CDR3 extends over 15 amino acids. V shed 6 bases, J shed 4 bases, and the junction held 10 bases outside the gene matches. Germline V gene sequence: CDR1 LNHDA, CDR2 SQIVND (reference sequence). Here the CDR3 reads CASRSTSDRGYGYTF. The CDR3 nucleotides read TGTGCCAGTAGAAGCACTTCCGACAGGGGCTATGGCTACACCTTC.

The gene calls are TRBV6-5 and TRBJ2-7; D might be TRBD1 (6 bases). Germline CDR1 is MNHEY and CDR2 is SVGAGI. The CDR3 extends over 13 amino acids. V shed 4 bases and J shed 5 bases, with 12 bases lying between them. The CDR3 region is CASSFGQNHEQYF. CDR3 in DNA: TGTGCCAGCAGTTTCGGACAGAACCACGAGCAGTACTTC.

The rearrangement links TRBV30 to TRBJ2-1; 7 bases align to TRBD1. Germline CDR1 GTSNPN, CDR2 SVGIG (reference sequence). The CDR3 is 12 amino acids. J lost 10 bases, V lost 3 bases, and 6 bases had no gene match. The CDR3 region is CAWRRNRGEQFF. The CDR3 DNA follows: TGTGCCTGGAGGCGCAACAGGGGCGAGCAGTTCTTC.

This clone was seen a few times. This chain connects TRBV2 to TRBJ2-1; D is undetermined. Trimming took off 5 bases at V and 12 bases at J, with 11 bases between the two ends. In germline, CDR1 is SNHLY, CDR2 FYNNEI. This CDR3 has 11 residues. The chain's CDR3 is CASSFDTRQFF. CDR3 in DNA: TGTGCCAGCAGTTTTGACACTCGGCAGTTCTTC.

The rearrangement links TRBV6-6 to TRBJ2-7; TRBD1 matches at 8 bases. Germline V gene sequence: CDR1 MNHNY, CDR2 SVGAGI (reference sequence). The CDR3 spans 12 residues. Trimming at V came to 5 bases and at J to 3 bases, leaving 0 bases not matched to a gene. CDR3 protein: CASSGQGYEQYF. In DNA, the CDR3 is TGTGCCAGCAGTGGACAGGGCTACGAGCAGTACTTC.

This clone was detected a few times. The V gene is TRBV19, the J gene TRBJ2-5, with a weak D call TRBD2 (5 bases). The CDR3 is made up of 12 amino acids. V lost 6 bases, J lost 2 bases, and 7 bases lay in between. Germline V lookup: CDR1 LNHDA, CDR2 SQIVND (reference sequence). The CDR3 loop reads CASSGDQETQYF. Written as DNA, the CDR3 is TGTGCCAGTAGCGGGGATCAAGAGACCCAGTACTTC.

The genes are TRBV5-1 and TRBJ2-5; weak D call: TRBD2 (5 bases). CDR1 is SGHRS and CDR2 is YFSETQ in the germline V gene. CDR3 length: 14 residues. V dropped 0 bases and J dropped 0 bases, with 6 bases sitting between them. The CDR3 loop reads CASSLVGNQETQYF. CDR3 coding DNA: TGCGCCAGCAGCTTGGTCGGGAACCAAGAGACCCAGTACTTC. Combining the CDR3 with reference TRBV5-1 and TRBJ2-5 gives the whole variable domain KAGVTQTPRYLIKTRGQQVTLSCSPISGHRSVSWYQQTPGQGLQFLFEYFSETQRNKGNFPGRFSGRQFSNSRSEMNVSTLELGDSALYLCASSLVGNQETQYFGPGTRLLVL.

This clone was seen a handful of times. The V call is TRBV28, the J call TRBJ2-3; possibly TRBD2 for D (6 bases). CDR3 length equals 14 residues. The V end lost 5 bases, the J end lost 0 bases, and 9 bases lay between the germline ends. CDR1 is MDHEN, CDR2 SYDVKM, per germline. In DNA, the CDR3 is TGTGCCAGCAGTCCGGGGACTAGCACAGATACGCAGTATTTT. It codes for CASSPGTSTDTQYF. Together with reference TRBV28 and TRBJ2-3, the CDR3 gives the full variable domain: DVKVTQSSRYLVKRTGEKVFLECVQDMDHENMFWYRQDPGLGLRLIYFSYDVKMKEKGDIPEGYSVSREKKERFSLILESASTNQTSMYLCASSPGTSTDTQYFGPGTRLTVL.

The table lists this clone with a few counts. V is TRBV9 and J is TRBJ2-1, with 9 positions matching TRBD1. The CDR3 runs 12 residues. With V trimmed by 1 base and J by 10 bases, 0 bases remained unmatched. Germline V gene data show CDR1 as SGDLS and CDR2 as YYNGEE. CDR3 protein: CASSVTGGEQFF. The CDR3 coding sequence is TGTGCCAGCAGCGTAACAGGGGGCGAGCAGTTCTTC.

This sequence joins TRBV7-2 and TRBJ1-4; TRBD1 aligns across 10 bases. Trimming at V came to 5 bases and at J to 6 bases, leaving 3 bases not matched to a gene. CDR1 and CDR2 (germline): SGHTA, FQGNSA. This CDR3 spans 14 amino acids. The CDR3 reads CASSRDRGHEKLFF. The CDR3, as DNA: TGTGCCAGCAGCAGGGACAGGGGCCATGAAAAACTGTTTTTT.

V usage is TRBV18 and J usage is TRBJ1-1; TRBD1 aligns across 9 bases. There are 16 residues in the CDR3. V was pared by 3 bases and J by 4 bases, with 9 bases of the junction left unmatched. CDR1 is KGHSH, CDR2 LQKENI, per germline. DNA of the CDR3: TGTGCCAGCTCACCTCCGGGACAGGGTTGGGCCACTGAAGCTTTCTTT. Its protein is CASSPPGQGWATEAFF.